This T cell receptor beta chain is from a study of read filtering for tumor transcriptome and immune sequencing. Findings and limits, study-wide: Correlation between methods rose after single-read clonotypes were removed.

This clonotype was seen at least ten times. Its cognate antigen is unknown. CDR3 size: 13 residues. Germline assignment: CDR1 SGHRS and CDR2 YFSETQ. The V end lost 0 bases, the J end lost 1 base, and 4 bases lay between the germline ends. The library was built from roughly 400 ng RNA with molecular barcoded adaptors for alpha/delta and beta/gamma chains. TCRdb re-derived calls from the reads in MiXCR, one entry per CDR3 protein. Counted here are 50,000 to 65,000 distinct CDR3 sequences, approximately 13% occurring once; the ten biggest clones make up approximately 16%. This clonotype was obtained from a donor aged 40 or over with multiple myeloma. The chain has TRBV5-1 and TRBJ1-1, with D uncertain. Sample: a population of CD138-negative cells sorted from bone marrow. CDR3 DNA sequence: TGCGCCAGCAGCTTGGCTGGGAACACTGAAGCTTTCTTT. It encodes CASSLAGNTEAFF.